The clone carrying this TCR beta chain appeared once. The sample is drawn from a study of blood T cell repertoires in COVID-19. TCRdb keeps only in-frame clones here, not all; method: immunoSEQ multiplex PCR. The sample contains about 490,000 clones, 70% to 90% of which appear only once. CDR1 SGHVS and CDR2 FQNEAQ come from the germline V gene. There are 16 residues in the CDR3. With 1 base removed from V and 7 bases from J, the gap between germline ends came to 17 bases. The chain has TRBV7-8 and TRBJ2-1; D may be TRBD2 (6 bases). The origin of this receptor is a human donor in a cohort sampled during active COVID-19. The sequencing sample was made of peripheral blood. CDR3 residues: CASSLVPGAQSNEQFF. CDR3 sequence (DNA): TGTGCCAGCAGCTTAGTCCCGGGAGCCCAGTCTAATGAGCAGTTCTTC.